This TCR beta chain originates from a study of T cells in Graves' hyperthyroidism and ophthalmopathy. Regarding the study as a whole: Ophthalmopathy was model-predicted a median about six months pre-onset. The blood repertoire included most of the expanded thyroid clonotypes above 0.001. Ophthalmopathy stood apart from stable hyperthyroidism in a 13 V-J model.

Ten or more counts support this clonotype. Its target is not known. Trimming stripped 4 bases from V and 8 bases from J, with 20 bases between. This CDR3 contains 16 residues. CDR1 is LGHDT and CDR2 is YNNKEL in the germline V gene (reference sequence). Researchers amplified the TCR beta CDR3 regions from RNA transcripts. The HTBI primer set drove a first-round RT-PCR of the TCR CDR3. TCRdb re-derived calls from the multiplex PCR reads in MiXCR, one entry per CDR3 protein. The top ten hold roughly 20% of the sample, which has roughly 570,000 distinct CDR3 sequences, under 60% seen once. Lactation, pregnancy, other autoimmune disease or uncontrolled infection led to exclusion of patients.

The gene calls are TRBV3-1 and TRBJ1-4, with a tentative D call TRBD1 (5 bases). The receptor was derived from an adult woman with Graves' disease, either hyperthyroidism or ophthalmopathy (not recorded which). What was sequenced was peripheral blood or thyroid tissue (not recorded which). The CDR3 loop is CASSPGTTRGLEKLFF. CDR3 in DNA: TGTGCCAGCAGCCCTGGGACTACCCGGGGACTAGAAAAACTGTTTTTT.